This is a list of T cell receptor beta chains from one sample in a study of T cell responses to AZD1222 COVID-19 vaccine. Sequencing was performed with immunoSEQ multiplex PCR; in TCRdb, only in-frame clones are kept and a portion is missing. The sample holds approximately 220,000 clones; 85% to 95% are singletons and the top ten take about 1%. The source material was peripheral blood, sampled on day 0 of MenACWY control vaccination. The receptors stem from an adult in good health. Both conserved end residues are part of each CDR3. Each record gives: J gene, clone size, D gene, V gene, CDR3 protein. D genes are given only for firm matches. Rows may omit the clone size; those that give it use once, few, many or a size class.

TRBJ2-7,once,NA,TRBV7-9,CASSSGTVFYEQYF
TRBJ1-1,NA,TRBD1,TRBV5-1,CASSSYRDRGGGTEAFF
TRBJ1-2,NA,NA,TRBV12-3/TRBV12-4,CASSLGSIGYTF
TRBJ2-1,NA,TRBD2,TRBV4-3,CASSQEWTSGAGEQFF
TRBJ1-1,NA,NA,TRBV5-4,CASSLVPGTEAFF
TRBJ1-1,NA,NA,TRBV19,CASSSIGGSAEAFF
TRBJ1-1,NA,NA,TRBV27,CASTRVGERYTEAFF
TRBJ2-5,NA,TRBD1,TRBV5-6,CASSEDRAETQYF
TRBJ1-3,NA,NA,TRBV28,CASSLGGARGNTIYF
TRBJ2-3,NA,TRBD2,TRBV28,CASRGTSGGTDTQYF
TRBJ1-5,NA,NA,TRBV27,CASSSWGQPQHF
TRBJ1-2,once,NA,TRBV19,CASSIDGGSGYTF
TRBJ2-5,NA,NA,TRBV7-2,CASSLTSIETQYF
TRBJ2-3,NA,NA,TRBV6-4,CASSDMRDTQYF
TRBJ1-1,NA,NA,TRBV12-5,CASGLWGGGTEAFF
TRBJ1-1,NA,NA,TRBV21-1,CASNAPWAFF
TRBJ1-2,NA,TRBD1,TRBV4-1,CASSQSTGSSYGYTF
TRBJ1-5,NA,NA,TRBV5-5,CASSLRQDNQPQHF
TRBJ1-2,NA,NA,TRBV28,CASSWQGYGYTF
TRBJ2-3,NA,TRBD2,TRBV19,CASMREGTDTQYF
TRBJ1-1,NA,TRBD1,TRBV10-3,CAISGDRTNTEAFF
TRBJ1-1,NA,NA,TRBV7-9,CASSLGGRVTEAFF
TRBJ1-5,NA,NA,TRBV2,CASSELGNQPQHF
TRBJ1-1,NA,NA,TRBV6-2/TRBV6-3,CASSLTMNTEAFF